There are many counts of the clone carrying this T cell receptor (beta chain). Its antigen is not known. This specimen belongs to a study of T cells after yellow fever vaccination. Study results and limitations: High-abundance clonotypes from the bulk population could contaminate FACS-sorted repertoires.

The CDR3 spans 15 residues. The V and J ends lost 5 bases and 6 bases respectively, with 16 bases between them. TCRdb reprocessed the 5' RACE reads with MiXCR, giving one entry per CDR3 protein. The sample holds 68,000 or so distinct CDR3 sequences, just over 6.5% seen once. This sequence joins TRBV12-3 or TRBV12-4 and TRBJ2-2; D is unclear. The sequence derives from a man between 18 and 35 years old who received the YFV17D yellow fever vaccine. This material consisted of CD8+ T cells sorted from PBMCs, taken around 45 days after the first yellow fever vaccination. CDR3 sequence reads: CASSPRRPRAGELFF. The CDR3 region has the DNA TGTGCCAGCAGTCCCCGTCGTCCTAGAGCCGGGGAGCTGTTTTTT.